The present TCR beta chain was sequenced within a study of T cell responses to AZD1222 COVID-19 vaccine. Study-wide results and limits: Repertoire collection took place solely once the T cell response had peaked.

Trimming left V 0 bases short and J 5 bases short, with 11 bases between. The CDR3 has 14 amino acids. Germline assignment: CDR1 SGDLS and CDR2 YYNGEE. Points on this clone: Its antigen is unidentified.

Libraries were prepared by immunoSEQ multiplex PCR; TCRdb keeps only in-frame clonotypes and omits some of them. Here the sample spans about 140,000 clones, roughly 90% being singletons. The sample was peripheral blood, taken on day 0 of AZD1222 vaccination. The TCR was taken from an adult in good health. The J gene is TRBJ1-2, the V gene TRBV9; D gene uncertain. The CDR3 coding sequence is TGTGCCAGCAGCGTAGCGGCACTGGATTATGGCTACACCTTC. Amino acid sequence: CASSVAALDYGYTF.